These 21 T cell receptor beta chains were all obtained from the same sample, sequenced in a study of CD8 T cells in ankylosing spondylitis. TCRdb re-called the 5' RACE reads through MiXCR, storing one row per CDR3 protein. Of about 700,000 distinct CDR3 sequences listed, 19% are singletons. These receptors lack a known antigen. Study-level findings and limits: Ankylosing spondylitis blood seemed to carry a telltale TCR beta motif made of roughly eight highly homologous variants.

Sequenced material: blood, either unsorted or a sorted T cell fraction (not recorded which). The source is a male donor with ankylosing spondylitis.

The CDR3 here is CASSPPNAPEAFF. The DNA for the CDR3 is TGTGCCAGCAGCCCCCCCAACGCGCCTGAAGCTTTCTTT. The chain uses TRBV11-2 and TRBJ1-1, with D unresolved. Germline values: CDR1 SGHAT, CDR2 FQNNGV. V dropped 5 bases and J dropped 6 bases, with 13 bases sitting between them. CDR3 size: 13 residues. Filled out from reference TRBV11-2 and TRBJ1-1, the complete variable domain reads EAGVAQSPRYKIIEKRQSVAFWCNPISGHATLYWYQQILGQGPKLLIQFQNNGVVDDSQLPKDRFSAERLKGVDSTLKIQPAKLEDSAVYLCASSPPNAPEAFFGQGTRLTVV.

This clonotype appeared a few times. The chain recombines TRBV4-3 with TRBJ1-1; maybe TRBD1 (5 bases). This CDR3 has 14 amino acids. With 1 base removed from V and 1 base from J, the gap between germline ends came to 7 bases. Germline V lookup: CDR1 LGHNA, CDR2 YSLEER. In nucleotides, the CDR3 is TGCGCCAGCAGCCAAGTGGGGCCGAACACTGAAGCTTTCTTT. Encoded protein: CASSQVGPNTEAFF.

This clonotype occurred once. The chain recombines TRBV6-1 with TRBJ1-2; D might be TRBD1 (6 bases). Germline loops: CDR1 MNHNS, CDR2 SASEGT. V was pared by 6 bases and J by 4 bases, with 15 bases between. The length of the CDR3 is 14 residues. The CDR3 loop reads CASRPGGGSYGYTF. Here the CDR3 DNA reads TGTGCCAGCAGACCGGGGGGCGGGAGCTATGGCTACACCTTC.

This chain uses TRBV7-9 with TRBJ2-1; TRBD2 is a possible D gene (7 bases). CDR3 length: 15 amino acids. Trimming removed 5 bases at V and 7 bases at J, with 18 bases between. Looked up from germline, CDR1 is SEHNR and CDR2 is FQNEAQ (reference sequence). This chain's CDR3 is CASSPGAGVGNEQFF. The CDR3 DNA is TGTGCCAGCAGCCCAGGGGCGGGGGTCGGAAATGAGCAGTTCTTC.

This clonotype showed up just a few times. The conserved closing phenylalanine or tryptophan is absent in this CDR3, likely reflecting a read error. V is TRBV6-6 and J is TRBJ1-6, with unresolved D. The germline CDR1 and CDR2 sequences are MNHNY and SVGAGI (reference sequence). Trimming stripped 2 bases from V and 10 bases from J, with 9 bases between. The CDR3 runs to 13 residues. The chain's CDR3 is CASSYVAESPLHL. CDR3 nucleotide sequence: TGTGCCAGCAGTTACGTCGCCGAATCACCCCTCCACCTT.

This clonotype occurred a few times. The rearrangement uses TRBV20-1 and TRBJ2-1, with unresolved D. Per germline, CDR1 DFQATT and CDR2 SNEGSKA (reference sequence). This CDR3 spans 14 amino acids. V was clipped by 3 bases and J by 0 bases, with 9 bases between them. CDR3: CSARPPGSYNEQFF. The CDR3 DNA reads as TGCAGTGCTAGGCCCCCTGGCTCCTACAATGAGCAGTTCTTC.

The chain has TRBV7-8 and TRBJ2-1; 14 nucleotides match TRBD2. V dropped 3 bases and J dropped 5; count of bases not matched to a gene: 6. CDR3 length equals 17 residues. Germline CDR1 reads SGHVS; CDR2 reads FQNEAQ. The CDR3 bases are TGTGCCAGCAGCTTGCCGACTAGCGGGGGGGCAAACAATGAGCAGTTCTTC. Protein sequence: CASSLPTSGGANNEQFF. Full variable domain (outside the CDR3, taken from reference TRBV7-8 and TRBJ2-1): GAGVSQSPRYKVAKRGQDVALRCDPISGHVSLFWYQQALGQGPEFLTYFQNEAQLDKSGLPSDRFFAERPEGSVSTLKIQRTQQEDSAVYLCASSLPTSGGANNEQFFGPGTRLTVL.

This clonotype was seen a handful of times. V is TRBV2 and J is TRBJ2-5, with 10 bases fitting TRBD2. Per the germline V gene, CDR1 is SNHLY and CDR2 is FYNNEI. The CDR3 has 15 amino acids. V shed 4 bases and J 5 bases; nucleotides not matched to a gene: 7. CDR3 sequence reads: CASSGTSGPSETQYF. The CDR3 DNA reads as TGTGCCAGCAGTGGGACTAGCGGACCCTCGGAGACCCAGTACTTC.

A remark on this clonotype: Germline is not matched at one junction end, which may reflect a read error. The rearrangement joins TRBV5-1 to TRBJ2-2; 10 bases match TRBD2. Germline V gene sequence: CDR1 SGHRS, CDR2 YFSETQ. The CDR3 loop spans 16 amino acids. This chain's CDR3 is CASSGLAGDNTGELLF. The CDR3 bases are TGCGCCAGCAGCGGGCTAGCGGGAGACAACACCGGGGAGCTGCTTTTT.

V usage is TRBV7-3 and J usage is TRBJ2-2, with 7 nucleotides matching TRBD2. With 2 bases clipped from V and 5 bases from J, the junction kept 8 bases outside the gene matches. The CDR3 is 16 residues long. In germline, CDR1 is SGHTA, CDR2 FQGTGA. The CDR3 spells CASSLFAGVGTGELFF. The CDR3 DNA reads as TGTGCCAGCAGCTTATTTGCGGGAGTAGGTACCGGGGAGCTGTTTTTT.

This chain connects TRBV10-3 to TRBJ2-1; TRBD2 aligns across 10 bases. The V segment lost 10 bases and the J segment 5 bases; nucleotides outside the gene matches: 8. The germline CDR1 and CDR2 sequences are ENHRY and SYGVKD. This CDR3 is built from 14 residues. CDR3 bases: TGTGCCACACAGCGGGGGGGACTACACAATGAGCAGTTCTTC. Its translation is CATQRGGLHNEQFF.

A remark on this clonotype: Mismatch with germline at one junction end may stem from a read error. J is TRBJ1-3 and V is TRBV7-7, with a tentative D call TRBD1 (5 bases). The CDR3 spans 13 residues. In germline, CDR1 is SSHAT, CDR2 FNYEAQ (reference sequence). The CDR3, as DNA: TGTGCTAGCAGCAGGGACGGCGGAAACACCATATATTTT. Encoded protein: CASSRDGGNTIYF. Based on the CDR3 plus reference TRBV7-7 and TRBJ1-3, the full variable domain is GAGVSQSPRYKVTKRGQDVTLRCDPISSHATLYWYQQALGQGPEFLTYFNYEAQPDKSGLPSDRFSAERPEGSISTLTIQRTEQRDSAMYRCASSRDGGNTIYFGEGSWLTVV.

This clonotype was observed a few times. The chain links TRBV5-1 to TRBJ1-1; D ambiguous. With 0 bases removed from V and 2 bases from J, the gap between germline ends came to 14 bases. Looked up from germline, CDR1 is SGHRS and CDR2 is YFSETQ. The CDR3 is 16 residues long. CDR3: CASSLGLATRNTEAFF. The CDR3 DNA is TGCGCCAGCAGCTTGGGGTTAGCAACACGCAACACTGAAGCTTTCTTT.

The rearrangement joins TRBV4-1 to TRBJ2-1; D unclear. Germline loops: CDR1 MGHRA, CDR2 YSYEKL. This CDR3 region has 14 residues. V lost 3 bases and J lost 0, with 6 bases in between. The DNA for the CDR3 is TGCGCCAGCAGCCAGATTAGCTCCTACAATGAGCAGTTCTTC. It encodes CASSQISSYNEQFF.

V is TRBV12-3 or TRBV12-4 and J is TRBJ1-1; a possible D gene is TRBD1 (6 bases). Trimming left V 6 bases short and J 10 bases short, with 15 bases between. The CDR3 spans 12 residues. The CDR3 coding sequence is TGTGCCAGCAGCCCCTGGGGGCTTGGAGCTTTCTTT. Amino acid sequence: CASSPWGLGAFF.

The gene calls are TRBV28 and TRBJ2-7, with unresolved D. The germline V and J ends were trimmed by 3 bases and 4 bases, with 13 bases remaining between them. This CDR3 is built from 14 residues. Germline V lookup: CDR1 MDHEN, CDR2 SYDVKM. The DNA of the CDR3 is TGTGCCAGCAGTTTGAAGGTGCTACCTTACGAGCAGTACTTC. It yields the protein CASSLKVLPYEQYF.

V usage is TRBV27 and J usage is TRBJ2-2; TRBD2 matches 8 bases. This CDR3 has 14 amino acids. Germline lookup yields CDR1 MNHEY and CDR2 SMNVEV (reference sequence). V lost 6 bases, J lost 4 bases, and 4 bases stayed unmatched. The CDR3 reads CASRGGTSTGELFF. CDR3 bases: TGTGCCAGCAGGGGCGGGACTAGCACCGGGGAGCTGTTTTTT.

This clonotype was detected only a few times. As DNA, the CDR3 is TGCAGCGTTCTCAATCCCCGGGACAGGGGGCGTCGGGGTGACTATGGCTACACCTTC. It yields the protein CSVLNPRDRGRRGDYGYTF. The chain employs TRBV29-1 and TRBJ1-2; 12 bases are a match to TRBD1. Per the germline V gene, CDR1 is SQVTM and CDR2 is ANQGSEA. CDR3 length: 19 amino acids. J was trimmed by 3 bases and V by 5 bases; bases with no gene match: 19.

This clonotype was counted a few times. The chain combines TRBV29-1 with TRBJ2-2; D not certain. Trimming stripped 6 bases from V and 0 bases from J, with 5 bases between. Germline assignment: CDR1 SQVTM and CDR2 ANQGSEA. This CDR3 has 12 residues. CDR3 nucleotide sequence: TGCAGCGTCGCCACGAACACCGGGGAGCTGTTTTTT. Translating it yields CSVATNTGELFF.

This clonotype has a handful of counts. This chain links TRBV4-1 with TRBJ2-7; D is uncertain. CDR3 length: 14 residues. Trimming removed 1 base from V and 2 bases from J, with 9 bases in between. Germline V gene sequence: CDR1 MGHRA, CDR2 YSYEKL. CDR3 sequence (DNA): TGCGCCAGCAGCCAAGGGTCCATCGCCTACGAGCAGTACTTC. As protein: CASSQGSIAYEQYF.

The table lists this clonotype with a few counts. The V and J genes are TRBV6-2 or TRBV6-3 and TRBJ1-5; TRBD1 aligns across 9 bases. The V gene end was trimmed by 0 bases and the J gene end by 6 bases; junction bases not matched to a gene: 3. In germline, CDR1 is MNHEY, CDR2 SVGEGT. CDR3 size: 15 residues. The CDR3 sequence is CASSYSGQGSQPQHF. The CDR3 DNA reads as TGTGCCAGCAGTTACTCGGGACAGGGATCTCAGCCCCAGCATTTT.